This entry concerns a single T cell receptor (beta chain). Its antigen is unidentified. The method was immunoSEQ multiplex PCR; TCRdb's version includes in-frame clones alone and lacks a portion of them. The sample includes 50,000 to 55,000 clones, around 92% of them seen just once. The data belong to a study of graft-versus-host responses after intestinal transplantation. The CDR3 extends over 12 amino acids. V dropped 4 bases and J dropped 4 bases, with 7 bases sitting between them. In germline, CDR1 is WNHNN, CDR2 SYGVQD (reference sequence). The sequence was collected from a human donor who was the organ donor for an intestinal transplant. The chain recombines TRBV10-1 with TRBJ1-1; no definite D call. Material: unstimulated CD4+ T cells sorted from spleen or lymph node cells, obtained before transplant. The CDR3 protein is CASSGDSTEAFF. DNA for the CDR3: TGCGCCAGCAGTGGAGATAGCACTGAAGCTTTCTTT.